Here is one TCR beta chain with its context. Germline V gene sequence: CDR1 MNHNS, CDR2 SASEGT. With 7 bases removed from V and 5 bases from J, the gap between germline ends came to 8 bases. The CDR3 sequence is 11 residues long. This entry comes from a study of control samples from healthy donors and cancer patients. TCRdb keeps only in-frame clones here, not all; method: immunoSEQ multiplex PCR. The repertoire holds tens of thousands of clones, with just over 90% as singletons. The origin of this receptor is a young man with colorectal cancer. The rearrangement uses TRBV6-1 and TRBJ1-1; D call uncertain. The specimen sequenced was PBMCs. CDR3 in amino acids: CASISQTEAFF. CDR3 DNA sequence: TGTGCCAGCATCTCCCAGACTGAAGCTTTCTTT.